The 27 T cell receptor beta chains given below trace back to one sample, sequenced in a study of T cells in Graves' hyperthyroidism and ophthalmopathy. Authors of the study amplified TCR beta CDR3 regions from RNA transcripts. HTBI primers drove first-round RT-PCR of the TCR CDR3. From the multiplex PCR reads, TCRdb called clonotypes with MiXCR, one entry per CDR3 protein. In the table there are about 400,000 distinct CDR3 sequences, roughly an eighth of which are singletons. The specimen sequenced was blood. The origin of the receptors is a woman under 30 with Graves' hyperthyroidism.

The CDR3 DNA reads TGTGCCAGCAGCGTAGAGGGCAAACGGTTCGAGCAGTACTTC. Translating it yields CASSVEGKRFEQYF. This chain connects TRBV9 to TRBJ2-7; D gene ambiguous. Germline CDR1 reads SGDLS; CDR2 reads YYNGEE. Trimming took off 0 bases at V and 6 bases at J, with 13 bases between the two ends. The CDR3 totals 14 residues.

This clonotype was counted only a few times. The chain is built from TRBV7-2 and TRBJ1-1, with TRBD1 as a possible D gene (6 bases). Germline V gene data show CDR1 as SGHTA and CDR2 as FQGNSA. There are 13 residues in the CDR3. Trimming stripped 5 bases from V and 6 bases from J, with 13 bases between. The DNA for the CDR3 is TGTGCCAGCAGCCGAACAGGGTCGGCTGAAGCTTTCTTT. Residues: CASSRTGSAEAFF.

The chain is built from TRBV28 and TRBJ2-7; 7 nucleotides line up with TRBD1. This CDR3 has 13 amino acids. Trimming cost V 6 bases and J 7 bases; bases outside gene matches: 9. Germline loops: CDR1 MDHEN, CDR2 SYDVKM. CDR3 protein: CASSSRDRGEQYF. DNA of the CDR3: TGTGCCAGCAGCTCCCGGGACAGAGGAGAGCAGTACTTC.

The gene calls are TRBV3-1 and TRBJ1-5; D unclear. The CDR3 is made up of 14 amino acids. Germline loops: CDR1 LGHDT, CDR2 YNNKEL (reference sequence). Between the trimmed V and J ends, which lost 4 bases and 0 bases, there was a span of 7 bases. CDR3 DNA sequence: TGTGCCAGCAGCCTACACAATAGCAATCAGCCCCAGCATTTT. It yields the protein CASSLHNSNQPQHF.

This clonotype has a count of ten or more. V gene TRBV25-1 combines with J gene TRBJ1-1; possibly TRBD1 for D (6 bases). The germline V gene has CDR1 MGHDK and CDR2 SYGVNS. V was shortened by 3 bases and J by 4 bases, with 18 bases between the two germline ends. The CDR3 has 16 amino acids. The CDR3: CASSDPGRGRVTEAFF. CDR3 nucleotides: TGTGCCAGCAGTGACCCAGGTCGGGGGCGCGTCACTGAAGCTTTCTTT.

A few counts support this clonotype. DNA for the CDR3: TGTGCCACCAGTGATTTAGGGACTAACACCGGGGAGCTGTTTTTT. It yields the protein CATSDLGTNTGELFF. The gene calls are TRBV24-1 and TRBJ2-2; the D gene is possibly TRBD2 (6 bases). The germline V and J ends were trimmed by 1 base and 2 bases, with 7 bases remaining between them. The CDR3 loop spans 15 amino acids. Germline V gene data show CDR1 as KGHDR and CDR2 as SFDVKD.

On this clonotype itself: It may be a read error: a sequence one base away is much more abundant. The CDR3 carries no conserved terminal phenylalanine or tryptophan, so it likely arises from a read error. Here the CDR3 DNA reads TGTGCCAGTAGTCCTCGACGGACCCAGGGCACTGAAGCTTTCCTT. As protein: CASSPRRTQGTEAFL. The rearrangement links TRBV19 to TRBJ1-1, with D maybe TRBD1 (5 bases). Germline loops: CDR1 LNHDA, CDR2 SQIVND (reference sequence). This CDR3 contains 15 residues. Trimming shortened V by 5 bases and J by 4 bases, and 17 bases separated the two germline ends.

V and J are TRBV11-2 and TRBJ2-5, with 13 bases lining up with TRBD2. With 6 bases clipped from V and 4 bases from J, the junction kept 8 bases outside the gene matches. This CDR3 is built from 16 residues. Germline CDR1 is SGHAT and CDR2 is FQNNGV. As DNA, the CDR3 is TGTGCCAGCAGTCCCGGACTAGCGGGAGAGAGAGAGACCCAGTACTTC. It yields the protein CASSPGLAGERETQYF.

This clonotype was counted ten times or more. V is TRBV28 and J is TRBJ2-7, with D perhaps assigned TRBD1 or TRBD2 (6 bases each). Germline V gene lookup returns CDR1 MDHEN and CDR2 SYDVKM. The CDR3 sequence is 15 residues long. V lost 7 bases and J 2 bases, leaving 18 bases between the germline ends. DNA of the CDR3: TGTGCCAGCAAGGGGGGAACAGGTGCTACCTACGAGCAGTACTTC. Its protein is CASKGGTGATYEQYF.

This clonotype was picked up many times. This chain connects TRBV28 to TRBJ1-5, with D hard to call. This CDR3 has 13 amino acids. Per the germline V gene, CDR1 is MDHEN and CDR2 is SYDVKM. Trimming removed 1 base from V and 3 bases from J, with 4 bases in between. The CDR3 DNA is TGTGCCAGCAGTTTATCAGACAATCAGCCCCAGCATTTT. This codes for CASSLSDNQPQHF.

This sequence joins TRBV6-1 and TRBJ1-1; 8 positions match TRBD1. The germline gives CDR1 MNHNS, CDR2 SASEGT. Germline trimming cut 7 bases from V and 8 bases from J; bases unmatched to any gene: 12. The CDR3 has 14 residues. The CDR3 region is CASKLEAGGEEAFF. The CDR3 DNA reads as TGTGCCAGCAAATTGGAGGCAGGGGGCGAGGAAGCTTTCTTT.

The J gene is TRBJ1-1, the V gene TRBV6-4; unclear D gene. This CDR3 spans 14 amino acids. Germline V gene sequence: CDR1 MRHNA, CDR2 SNTAGT. V gave up 3 bases and J gave up 0 bases, with 8 bases separating them. CDR3 sequence (DNA): TGTGCCAGCAGTGAGACGGTAATGAACACTGAAGCTTTCTTT. Amino acid sequence: CASSETVMNTEAFF.

A few counts support this clonotype. The rearrangement uses TRBV12-5 and TRBJ2-3; 7 positions agree with TRBD2. This CDR3 region has 13 residues. V was pared by 3 bases and J by 6 bases, with 3 bases of the junction left unmatched. From germline, CDR1 is LGHNT and CDR2 FRNRAP. CDR3 protein: CASGFGREDTQYF. In DNA, the CDR3 is TGTGCTAGTGGTTTTGGGCGGGAGGATACGCAGTATTTT.

The genes are TRBV10-1 and TRBJ2-2, with TRBD2 identical over 7 bases. Per germline, CDR1 WNHNN and CDR2 SYGVQD (reference sequence). This CDR3 has 15 residues. V trimming: 5 bases; J trimming: 7 bases; junction bases outside the gene matches: 10. The DNA for the CDR3 is TGCGCCAGCAGTACTAAGCGGGACCAAGGCGGGGAGCTGTTTTTT. Translated: CASSTKRDQGGELFF.

This clonotype appeared a few times. The CDR3, as DNA: TGCAGCGCCGAGAGAGGGGCCCACGAGCAGTACTTC. Its protein is CSAERGAHEQYF. The V gene is TRBV29-1, the J gene TRBJ2-7, with D possibly called TRBD1 or TRBD2 (5 bases each). This CDR3 region has 12 residues. V was cut by 7 bases and J by 5 bases, with 15 bases left in between. Germline CDR1 reads SQVTM; CDR2 reads ANQGSEA.

This clonotype was seen ten or more times. This chain uses TRBV29-1 with TRBJ2-7, with D perhaps matching TRBD2 (5 bases). Germline CDR1 and CDR2: SQVTM and ANQGSEA. This CDR3 region has 13 residues. V lost 3 bases and J lost 0, with 9 bases in between. CDR3 protein: CSVDTGDSYEQYF. DNA of the CDR3: TGCAGCGTTGATACCGGGGACTCCTACGAGCAGTACTTC.

The J gene is TRBJ1-6, the V gene TRBV6-1; D not resolved. The germline V gene has CDR1 MNHNS and CDR2 SASEGT. V lost 6 bases and J lost 7, with 16 bases in between. This CDR3 is 15 amino acids long. The CDR3 spells CASSSDEWVNSPLHF. The CDR3 DNA sequence: TGTGCCAGCAGCTCTGACGAATGGGTCAATTCACCCCTCCACTTT.

This chain connects TRBV27 to TRBJ1-1; possibly TRBD1 for D (5 bases). CDR3 length equals 13 residues. The germline V gene encodes CDR1 MNHEY and CDR2 SMNVEV (reference sequence). V lost 2 bases and J lost 3, with 7 bases in between. The CDR3 protein is CASSLQGHTEAFF. The CDR3 DNA sequence: TGTGCCAGCAGTTTACAGGGACACACTGAAGCTTTCTTT.

The V gene is TRBV28, the J gene TRBJ2-5; D not certain. V was clipped by 7 bases and J by 4 bases, with 7 bases between them. The CDR3 contains 11 residues. CDR1 is MDHEN and CDR2 is SYDVKM in the germline V gene. CDR3 protein: CASTSPETQYF. Here the CDR3 DNA reads TGTGCCAGCACCTCCCCAGAGACCCAGTACTTC.

The CDR3, as DNA: TGTGCCAGCAGCTCCTTTATGGTCATACTAGCGGGAGGGCCCCATACGCAGTATTTT. This gives the protein CASSSFMVILAGGPHTQYF. The genes are TRBV6-1 and TRBJ2-3, with TRBD2 matching over 13 bases. This CDR3 contains 19 residues. The germline V gene encodes CDR1 MNHNS and CDR2 SASEGT. V shed 6 bases and J 7 bases; nucleotides not matched to a gene: 19.

This clonotype was seen only a few times. This rearrangement joins TRBV5-1 to TRBJ2-1, with D perhaps matching TRBD1 (6 bases). The V gene lost 4 bases and the J gene lost 3 bases, with 14 bases spanning the gap. CDR1 and CDR2 from the germline V gene are SGHRS and YFSETQ. The CDR3 has 15 amino acids. In DNA form, the CDR3 reads TGCGCCAGCAGCGGCCAGGGGCCCCGCTACAATGAGCAGTTCTTC. The encoded protein is CASSGQGPRYNEQFF. The complete variable domain, with remaining parts taken from reference TRBV5-1 and TRBJ2-1, reads KAGVTQTPRYLIKTRGQQVTLSCSPISGHRSVSWYQQTPGQGLQFLFEYFSETQRNKGNFPGRFSGRQFSNSRSEMNVSTLELGDSALYLCASSGQGPRYNEQFFGPGTRLTVL.

The sample holds many counts of this clonotype. This chain's CDR3 is CASSDSRVAGSNEQFF. CDR3 nucleotide sequence: TGTGCCAGCAGCGATTCCCGGGTAGCGGGAAGCAATGAGCAGTTCTTC. This rearrangement joins TRBV9 to TRBJ2-1; 8 bases match TRBD2. Per the germline V gene, CDR1 is SGDLS and CDR2 is YYNGEE. Trimming cost V 3 bases and J 6 bases; bases outside gene matches: 11. The CDR3 spans 16 residues.

The table lists this clonotype with many counts. The chain links TRBV28 to TRBJ2-6; TRBD1 matches 9 bases. The CDR3 totals 17 residues. Per the germline V gene, CDR1 is MDHEN and CDR2 is SYDVKM. J lost 0 bases, V lost 7 bases, and 7 bases had no gene match. The CDR3 loop is CASTSGQGRSGANVLTF. The CDR3 DNA reads as TGTGCCAGCACCTCGGGACAGGGTCGCTCTGGGGCCAACGTCCTGACTTTC. Full variable domain (missing parts from reference TRBV28 and TRBJ2-6): DVKVTQSSRYLVKRTGEKVFLECVQDMDHENMFWYRQDPGLGLRLIYFSYDVKMKEKGDIPEGYSVSREKKERFSLILESASTNQTSMYLCASTSGQGRSGANVLTFGAGSRLTVL.

This chain connects TRBV7-2 to TRBJ2-5; 11 positions match TRBD2. Germline V lookup: CDR1 SGHTA, CDR2 FQGNSA. CDR3 size: 15 residues. Losses at the gene ends were 7 bases for V and 2 bases for J; bases not matched to a gene: 6. As DNA, the CDR3 is TGTGCCAGCACCCCAGGGACTAGCGGACAAGAGACCCAGTACTTC. Protein: CASTPGTSGQETQYF.

This clonotype was seen many times. This chain links TRBV12-3 or TRBV12-4 with TRBJ2-3; possibly TRBD1 for D (6 bases). The CDR3 is made up of 14 amino acids. V dropped 5 bases and J dropped 0 bases, with 9 bases sitting between them. As DNA, the CDR3 is TGTGCCAGCAGTAATACAGGGAGCACAGATACGCAGTATTTT. This encodes CASSNTGSTDTQYF.

The sample holds many counts of this clonotype. The chain couples TRBV6-2 or TRBV6-3 to TRBJ1-5, with D maybe TRBD1 (6 bases). CDR1 is MNHEY, CDR2 SVGEGT, per germline. V lost 2 bases and J lost 2, with 7 bases in between. The CDR3 covers 14 residues. CDR3 region: CASSYRQGNQPQHF. The CDR3 DNA sequence: TGTGCCAGCAGTTACCGACAGGGCAATCAGCCCCAGCATTTT.

The chain couples TRBV6-5 to TRBJ1-1; D unresolved. With 2 bases removed from V and 7 bases from J, the gap between germline ends came to 5 bases. The germline gives CDR1 MNHEY, CDR2 SVGAGI. This CDR3 has 11 amino acids. The CDR3 DNA reads TGTGCCAGCAGTTACACTTATGAAGCTTTCTTT. Translating gives CASSYTYEAFF.